These T cell receptor beta chains were read from a single sample in a study of OX40 agonist ivuxolimab in advanced cancers. The data were produced by immunoSEQ multiplex PCR, yet TCRdb's version contains in-frame clones alone and is incomplete. The sample holds about 47,000 clones; roughly 90% are singletons and the top ten take 7.8%. Here the sequenced sample was CD4+ or CD8+ T cells sorted from blood, taken in a trial of the OX40 agonist ivuxolimab. Every receptor here comes from an adult with an advanced solid tumor such as melanoma, head and neck, liver or kidney cancer. Each CDR3 is given with its conserved first and last residue. A D gene is named only where the DNA matches it firmly. A row's size may be missing; if present it is once, few, many or a size class.

>-|TRBJ2-3|TRBD2|TRBV2
TGTGCCAGCAGCAAAGGGGGACTAGCGGGAGGGCTAGGAGATACGCAGTATTTT
CASSKGGLAGGLGDTQYF
>-|TRBJ2-6|-|TRBV27
TGTGCCAGCAGTTGGGGGCCAGGGGAGGCTGGGGCCAACGTCCTGACTTTC
CASSWGPGEAGANVLTF
>-|TRBJ2-1|-|TRBV7-6
TGTGCCAGCAGCTTGAGTATTGGACGCGGTCGCGGGAAATTCTATGAGCAGTTCTTC
CASSLSIGRGRGKFYEQFF
>-|TRBJ1-4|-|TRBV10-1
TGCGCCAGCAGTCCAACTCGACAGCTTCATAATGAAAAACTGTTTTTT
CASSPTRQLHNEKLFF
>-|TRBJ2-4|TRBD1|TRBV6-6
TGTGCCAGCAGCTTGACAGGGGGAAACATTCAGTACTTC
CASSLTGGNIQYF
>-|TRBJ1-1|-|TRBV10-3
TGTGCCATCAGTGAGTCGCTGGGCACTGAAGCTTTCTTT
CAISESLGTEAFF
>-|TRBJ1-2|-|TRBV5-1
TGCGCCAGCAGCTTGGGGCAGGGATCTAACTATGGCTACACCTTC
CASSLGQGSNYGYTF
>-|TRBJ1-1|-|TRBV5-4
TGTGCCAGCAGCCAGGCCGGGACCTCGAACACTGAAGCTTTCTTT
CASSQAGTSNTEAFF
>-|TRBJ2-3|-|TRBV9
TGTGCCAGCAGCGTAGACGATCGGCGGCGCAGCACAGATACGCAGTATTTT
CASSVDDRRRSTDTQYF
>few|TRBJ2-7|-|TRBV7-2
TGTGCCAGCAGCCACGACAGGTCTCTTTCCTACGAGCAGTACTTC
CASSHDRSLSYEQYF
>-|TRBJ2-7|-|TRBV4-3
TGCGCCAGCAGCCAAGATCCCCCCACTGGCCGGAACGAGCAGTACTTC
CASSQDPPTGRNEQYF
>once|TRBJ2-1|-|TRBV4-3
TGCGCCAGCAGCCAAGATTCGGCCCGTCGGTACAATGAGCAGTTCTTC
CASSQDSARRYNEQFF